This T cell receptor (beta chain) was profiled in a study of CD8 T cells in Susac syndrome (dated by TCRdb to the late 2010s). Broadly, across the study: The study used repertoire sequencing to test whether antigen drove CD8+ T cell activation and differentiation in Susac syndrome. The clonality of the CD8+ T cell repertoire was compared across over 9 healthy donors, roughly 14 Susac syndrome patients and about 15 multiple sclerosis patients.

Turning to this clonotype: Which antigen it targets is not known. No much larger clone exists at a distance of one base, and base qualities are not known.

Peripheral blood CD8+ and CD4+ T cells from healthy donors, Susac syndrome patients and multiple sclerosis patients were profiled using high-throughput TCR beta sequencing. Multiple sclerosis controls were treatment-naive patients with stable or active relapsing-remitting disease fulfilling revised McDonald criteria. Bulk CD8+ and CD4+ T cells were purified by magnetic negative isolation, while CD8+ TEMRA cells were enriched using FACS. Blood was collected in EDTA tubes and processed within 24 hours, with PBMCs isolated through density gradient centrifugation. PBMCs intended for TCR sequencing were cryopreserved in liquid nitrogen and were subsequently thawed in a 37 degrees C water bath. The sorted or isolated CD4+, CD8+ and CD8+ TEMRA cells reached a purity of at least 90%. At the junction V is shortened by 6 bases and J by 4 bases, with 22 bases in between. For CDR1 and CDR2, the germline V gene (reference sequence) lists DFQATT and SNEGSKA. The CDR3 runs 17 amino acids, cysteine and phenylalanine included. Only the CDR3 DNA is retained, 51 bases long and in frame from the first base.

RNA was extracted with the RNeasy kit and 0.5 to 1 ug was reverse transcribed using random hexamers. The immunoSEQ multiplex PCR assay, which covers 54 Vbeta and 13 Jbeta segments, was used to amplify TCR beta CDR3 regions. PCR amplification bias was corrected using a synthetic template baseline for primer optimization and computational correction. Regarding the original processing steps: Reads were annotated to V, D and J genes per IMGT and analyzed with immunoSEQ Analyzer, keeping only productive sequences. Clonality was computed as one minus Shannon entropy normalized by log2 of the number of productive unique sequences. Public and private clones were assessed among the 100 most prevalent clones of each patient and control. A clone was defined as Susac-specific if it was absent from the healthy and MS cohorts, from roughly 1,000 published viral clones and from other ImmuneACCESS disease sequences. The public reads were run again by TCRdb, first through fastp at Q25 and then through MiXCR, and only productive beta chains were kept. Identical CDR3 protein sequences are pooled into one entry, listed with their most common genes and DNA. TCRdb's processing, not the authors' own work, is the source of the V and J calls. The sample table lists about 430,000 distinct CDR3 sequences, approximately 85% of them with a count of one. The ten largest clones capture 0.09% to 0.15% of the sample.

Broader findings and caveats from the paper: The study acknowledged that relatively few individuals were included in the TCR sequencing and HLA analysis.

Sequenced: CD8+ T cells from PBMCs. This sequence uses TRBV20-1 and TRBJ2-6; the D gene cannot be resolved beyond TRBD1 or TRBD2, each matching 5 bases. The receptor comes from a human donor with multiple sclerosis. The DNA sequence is TGCAGTGCGCCCCGGGACCCATATCCGGGGGGGGCCAACGTCCTGACTTTC. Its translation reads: CSAPRDPYPGGANVLTF.